The clone carrying this T cell receptor beta chain was counted once. Its antigen remains unidentified. This record belongs to a study of Ad26.COV2.S vaccination and SARS-CoV-2 variants. Study in general: Doses of Ad26.COV2.S were injected into muscle once or twice, 56 days apart.

Study-level results: Analyses that measured TCR breadth and depth may have underestimated total T cell responses. For non-spike TCRs, breadth in vaccine recipients resembled that in placebo recipients.

TCRdb's copy holds only in-frame clones and misses some; the assay was immunoSEQ multiplex PCR. The sample has around 380,000 clones; less than 90% are singletons. Treatment reported: 15 to 20 received Ad26.COV2.S at low or high dose, single or two shots; 5 received placebo; per-sample allocation not given. Specimen acquisition occurred on day 63 following the initial vaccine or placebo injection. CDR3 length: 15 residues. CDR1 and CDR2 from the germline V gene are SGHAT and FQNNGV. V lost 5 bases and J lost 5, with 18 bases in between. Material: peripheral blood, obtained in a trial of Ad26.COV2.S vaccine versus placebo. This chain links TRBV11-2 with TRBJ1-1; D not resolved. The origin of this receptor is a person aged 18-65 years who received the Ad26.COV2.S COVID-19 vaccine or a placebo. The CDR3 loop is CASSLHEAGRTEAFF. CDR3 nucleotides: TGTGCCAGCAGCCTGCATGAGGCGGGTCGGACTGAAGCTTTCTTT.